The 4 T cell receptor beta chains in this list originate from one sample, sequenced in a study of post-analysis software for immune sequencing data. Whole-study results and caveats: There were roughly 5 TRBV segments more frequent in patients than controls, and TRBV5-6, TRBV5-1 and TRBV20-1 were among them.

Prepared libraries of TCR beta cDNA carried unique molecular identifiers. TCRdb reprocessed the PCR reads with MiXCR, giving one entry per CDR3 protein. Of roughly 670,000 distinct CDR3 sequences detected, 55% to 60% appear once; the ten largest clones hold about 11%. Antigens of these TCRs are unknown. Sequenced material: blood. The receptors shown here come from a girl aged 2-15 years with multiple sclerosis.

The chain couples TRBV20-1 to TRBJ2-7; D is unclear. Germline V gene sequence: CDR1 DFQATT, CDR2 SNEGSKA (reference sequence). Between the trimmed V and J ends, which lost 1 base and 6 bases, there was a span of 13 bases. The CDR3 contains 13 residues. The CDR3: CSARVGGFGEQYF. DNA for the CDR3: TGCAGTGCTAGAGTAGGTGGGTTTGGCGAGCAGTACTTC.

The chain couples TRBV25-1 to TRBJ1-2, with D unclear. The germline V gene encodes CDR1 MGHDK and CDR2 SYGVNS. The CDR3 consists of 11 residues. Trimming cost V 8 bases and J 7 bases, with 11 bases left between them. This CDR3 reads CASSDGSGYTF. CDR3 DNA: TGTGCCAGCTCGGACGGAAGTGGCTACACCTTC.

V gene TRBV29-1 combines with J gene TRBJ2-7; D unresolved. Trimming left V 4 bases short and J 11 bases short, with 12 bases between. The CDR3 has 10 amino acids. CDR1 and CDR2 from the germline V gene are SQVTM and ANQGSEA. The CDR3 DNA reads TGCAGCGTTGGAGTCGGTGTTAAGTACTTC. It encodes CSVGVGVKYF.

The V gene is TRBV9, the J gene TRBJ2-5; a possible D gene is TRBD1 (6 bases). Per the germline V gene, CDR1 is SGDLS and CDR2 is YYNGEE. Trimming pared 4 bases from V and 4 bases from J, leaving 14 bases between. This CDR3 has 14 residues. The CDR3 coding sequence is TGTGCCAGCAGCCCCCAGGGGCGCACAGAGACCCAGTACTTC. It translates to CASSPQGRTETQYF. Combining the CDR3 with reference TRBV9 and TRBJ2-5 gives the whole variable domain DSGVTQTPKHLITATGQRVTLRCSPRSGDLSVYWYQQSLDQGLQFLIQYYNGEERAKGNILERFSAQQFPDLHSELNLSSLELGDSALYFCASSPQGRTETQYFGPGTRLLVL.